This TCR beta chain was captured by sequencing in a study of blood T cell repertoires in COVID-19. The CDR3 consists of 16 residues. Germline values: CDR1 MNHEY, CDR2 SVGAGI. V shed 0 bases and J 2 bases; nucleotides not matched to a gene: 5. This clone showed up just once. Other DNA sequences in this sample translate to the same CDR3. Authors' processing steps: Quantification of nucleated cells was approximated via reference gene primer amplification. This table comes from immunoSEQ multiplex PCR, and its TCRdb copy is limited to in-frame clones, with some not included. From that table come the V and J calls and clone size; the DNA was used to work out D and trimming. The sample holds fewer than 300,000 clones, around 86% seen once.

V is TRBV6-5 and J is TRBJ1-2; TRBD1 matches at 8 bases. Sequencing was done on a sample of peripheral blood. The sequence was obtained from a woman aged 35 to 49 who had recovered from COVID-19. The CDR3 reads CASSYSRTGGNYGYTF. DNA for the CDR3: TGTGCCAGCAGTTACTCGAGAACAGGGGGAAACTATGGCTACACCTTC.